Sequencing of this TCR beta chain was carried out in a study of response to subunit inactivated influenza vaccine (dated by TCRdb to 2017 to 2018). About the full investigation: To follow how T cells responded to a trivalent subunit inactivated influenza vaccine, the researchers relied on deep quantitative profiling of the T cell receptor repertoire.

Sequences MNHEY (CDR1) and SMNVEV (CDR2) are obtained from the germline V gene (reference sequence). Its CDR3 holds 15 amino acids, cysteine through phenylalanine. The retained sequence is limited to the CDR3, 45 bases, with the frame set at the first base. Relative to germline, V is 4 bases shorter and J is 9 bases shorter, with 16 bases between their ends. The sample holds many counts of this clonotype. Its recognized antigen is unknown. No much larger clonotype is one base removed from it; base qualities were not supplied. Library construction relied on RT-PCR. Sequencing used an Illumina HiSeq 2500. Starting from the raw public reads, TCRdb applied fastp trimming at Q25, assembled clones with MiXCR and retained in-frame beta chains. Entries are consolidated by CDR3 protein sequence, retaining the most common genes and DNA. Present in this sample are 160,000 or so distinct CDR3 sequences, about a tenth of which were seen just once. Under 15% of the sample belongs to the ten largest clones.

According to the study, the label for this sample's time point signals: 40 to 45 days after influenza vaccine administration. What the research found in general, with its limitations: According to the authors, only a limited number of new T cells may be recruited by each seasonal influenza vaccination.

The sequence links TRBV27 to TRBJ1-6; the D region possibly corresponds to TRBD1 (6 bases align). The TCR comes from a man aged 50 to 60 who received an inactivated influenza vaccine. Donor details come from another sample of the same person, matched by shared clones. The sample in question was non-naive T cells sorted from PBMCs, obtained roughly 6 weeks after vaccination. The sample's cell subset or site label is to be understood as: memory T cell fraction. The base sequence is TGTGCCAGCAGTTCGGTGGACAGCTCCAGTTCACCCCTCCACTTT. Its amino acids are CASSSVDSSSSPLHF.